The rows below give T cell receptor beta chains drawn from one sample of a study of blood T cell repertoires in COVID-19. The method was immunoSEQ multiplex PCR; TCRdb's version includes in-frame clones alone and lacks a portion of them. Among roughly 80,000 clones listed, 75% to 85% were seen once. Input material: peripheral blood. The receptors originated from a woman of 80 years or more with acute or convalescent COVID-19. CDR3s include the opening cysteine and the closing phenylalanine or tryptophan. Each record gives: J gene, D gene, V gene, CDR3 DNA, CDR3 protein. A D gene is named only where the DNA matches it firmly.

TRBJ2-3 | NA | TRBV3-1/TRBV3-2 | TGTGCCAGCAGCCCCCCGGGACACCTCACAGATACGCAGTATTTT | CASSPPGHLTDTQYF
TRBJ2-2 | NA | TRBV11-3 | TGTGCCAGCAGCTTAGCCCAGGGTATCGGGGAGCTGTTTTTT | CASSLAQGIGELFF
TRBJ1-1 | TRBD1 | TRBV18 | TGTGCCAGCTCACCAACGACAGGGGACACTGAAGCTTTCTTT | CASSPTTGDTEAFF
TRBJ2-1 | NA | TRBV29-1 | TGCAGCGTCGAGGGTCGATACAATGAGCAGTTCTTC | CSVEGRYNEQFF
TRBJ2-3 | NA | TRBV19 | TGTGCCAGTCGAAGCCCAGGTGCACAAGATACGCAGTATTTT | CASRSPGAQDTQYF
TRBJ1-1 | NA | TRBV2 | TGTGCCAGCATGGCGAGGGCACTAGCTTTCTTT | CASMARALAFF
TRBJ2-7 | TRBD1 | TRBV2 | TGTGCCAGCAGTAAAGACAGGGGGCGCGGGTACGAGCAGTACTTC | CASSKDRGRGYEQYF
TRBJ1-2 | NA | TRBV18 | TGTGCCAGCTCACCTGGCAGGGGAGCTACTAACTATGGCTACACCTTC | CASSPGRGATNYGYTF
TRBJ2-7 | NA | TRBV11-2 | TGTGCCAGCAGCTTAGGGGGGCCGACCTACGAGCAGTACTTC | CASSLGGPTYEQYF
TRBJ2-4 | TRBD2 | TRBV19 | TGTGCCAGTAGCCCGGGGGGTAGGGACATTCAGTACTTC | CASSPGGRDIQYF
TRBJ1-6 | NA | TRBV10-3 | TGTGCCATGGGGGCTCAATATAATTCACCCCTCCACTTT | CAMGAQYNSPLHF
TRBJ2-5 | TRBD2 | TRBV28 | TGTGCCAGCAGTAGGACTAGCGGGAGCGGGTTAGAGACCCAGTACTTC | CASSRTSGSGLETQYF
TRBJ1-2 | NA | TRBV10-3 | TGTGCCATCAGCCGGGACACAGTTAACTATGGCTACACCTTC | CAISRDTVNYGYTF
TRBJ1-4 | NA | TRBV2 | TGTGCCAGCAGTGACGTCTCGGGCGGGGAAAAACTGTTTTTT | CASSDVSGGEKLFF
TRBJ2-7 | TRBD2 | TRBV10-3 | TGTGCCATCAGTGAGCGGACTAGCGGTGAGCAGTACTTC | CAISERTSGEQYF